This T cell receptor (beta chain) stems from a study of metastatic and nonmetastatic thyroid tumors. All patients were untreated before thyroid surgery. Between the trimmed V and J ends, which lost 0 bases and 15 bases, there was a span of 16 bases. The CDR3 sequence is 13 residues long. Per germline, CDR1 SGHDT and CDR2 YYEEEE. TCRdb reanalyzed the PCR reads via MiXCR. The sample has some 8,000 clones, about 40% seen once. The source of this sequence is a male donor with papillary thyroid cancer or a benign thyroid nodule (not recorded which). Some clones in this sample may be carry-over from other donors' samples. What was sequenced was tumor tissue. The chain recombines TRBV5-6 with TRBJ2-1; no clear D. This CDR3 reads CASSLGASKDRFF. The CDR3 nucleotides read TGTGCCAGCAGCTTGGGGGCGTCGAAGGACCGGTTCTTC.